The source of this TCR beta chain is a study of CXCR3-negative and CXCR3-positive naive CD8 T cells. With UMI labels, 5' RACE was used to prepare the TRB cDNA libraries. Following a re-call of the 5' RACE reads, TCRdb has one entry per CDR3 protein and lacks DNA. The sample holds over 45,000 distinct CDR3 sequences. General study results and limits: Both naive subsets showed comparably high diversity, and memory CD8+ cells showed much lower diversity.

The CDR3 length is 12 residues. Germline V gene data show CDR1 as SQVTM and CDR2 as ANQGSEA. As concerns this clonotype: The antigen remains unidentified.

The sequenced sample consisted of naive CXCR3- CD8+ T cells from blood. Subset denoted: CD45RO-CCR7+CD27+CD95- naive CD8+ T cells lacking CXCR3 (TNR3-). This receptor was identified in a human donor in good health. Some clones in this sample may be carry-over from other donors' samples. The chain has TRBV29-1 and TRBJ1-1. The CDR3: CSAAGGSTEAFF.